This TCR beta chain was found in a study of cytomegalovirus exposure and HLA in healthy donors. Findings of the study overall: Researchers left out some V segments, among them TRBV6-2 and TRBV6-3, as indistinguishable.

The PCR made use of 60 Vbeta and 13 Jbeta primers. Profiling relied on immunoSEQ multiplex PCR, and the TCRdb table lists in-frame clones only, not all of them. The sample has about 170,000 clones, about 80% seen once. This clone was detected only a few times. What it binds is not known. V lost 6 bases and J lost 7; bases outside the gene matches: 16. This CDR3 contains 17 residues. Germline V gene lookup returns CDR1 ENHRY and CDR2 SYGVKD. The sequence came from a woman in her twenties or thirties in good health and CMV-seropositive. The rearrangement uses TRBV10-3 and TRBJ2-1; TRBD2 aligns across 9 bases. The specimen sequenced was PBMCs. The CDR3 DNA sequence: TGTGCCATCAGCCCGACTCTTTTTGCGGGAGGGTTGAATGAGCAGTTCTTC. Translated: CAISPTLFAGGLNEQFF.